This TCR beta chain was identified in a study of response to subunit inactivated influenza vaccine. Study-wide results and limits: The authors suggested that few new T cells are recruited per seasonal influenza vaccination.

TCRdb re-derived calls from the RT-PCR reads in MiXCR, one entry per CDR3 protein. The table lists 550,000 to 800,000 distinct CDR3 sequences, roughly 14% of them singletons. About this clonotype: The target antigen is unknown.

The germline V gene encodes CDR1 MDHEN and CDR2 SYDVKM. This CDR3 comprises 14 residues. Trimming took 3 bases from V and 2 from J, leaving 11 bases between them. The sequenced sample was PBMCs from blood, obtained 12 days after vaccination. The chain joins TRBV28 to TRBJ2-7, with D maybe TRBD1 (6 bases). The receptor's source is a man aged 50-60 years who received an inactivated influenza vaccine. The CDR3 DNA sequence: TGTGCCAGCAGTTTCGACAGGTTAACCTACGAGCAGTACTTC. The encoded protein is CASSFDRLTYEQYF.